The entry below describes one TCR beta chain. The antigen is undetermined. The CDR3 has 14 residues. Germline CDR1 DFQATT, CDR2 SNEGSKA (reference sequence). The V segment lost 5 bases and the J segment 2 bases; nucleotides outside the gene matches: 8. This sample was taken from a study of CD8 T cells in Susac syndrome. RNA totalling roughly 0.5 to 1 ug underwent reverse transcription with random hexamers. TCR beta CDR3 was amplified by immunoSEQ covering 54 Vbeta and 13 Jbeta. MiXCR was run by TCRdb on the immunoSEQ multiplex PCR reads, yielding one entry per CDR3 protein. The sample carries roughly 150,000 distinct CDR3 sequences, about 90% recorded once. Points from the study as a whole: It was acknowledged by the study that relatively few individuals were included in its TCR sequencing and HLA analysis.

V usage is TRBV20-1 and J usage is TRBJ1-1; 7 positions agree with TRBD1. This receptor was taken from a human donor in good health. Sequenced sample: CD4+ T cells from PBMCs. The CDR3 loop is CSAFSRTGNTEAFF. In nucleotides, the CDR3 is TGCAGTGCTTTTTCGCGGACAGGTAACACTGAAGCTTTCTTT.